This TCR beta chain was profiled in a study of cytomegalovirus exposure and HLA in healthy donors. About the research overall: Some 85 million unique TCRs, all from HLA-typed donors, were included in an early release of the data. Study-wide results and limits: Presence/absence comparisons presumed near-even sequencing depth among donors. Apart from CMV serostatus, no immune exposure information was available. A few of the chains that were CMV-associated were confirmed in vitro to be specific for CMV antigens.

Germline CDR1 and CDR2: SGHRS and YFSETQ. This CDR3 has 16 amino acids. PCR amplification relied on 60 Vbeta primers (plus 13 Jbeta primers). Using immunoSEQ multiplex PCR, the repertoire was profiled, and TCRdb retains in-frame clones only, with some absent. The sample records over 200,000 clones, roughly 79% being singletons. Concerning this clone itself: Its specificity is not known.

Sequencing was carried out using PBMCs. This receptor was taken from a woman in her 40s in good health and CMV-seronegative. The J gene is TRBJ2-5, the V gene TRBV5-1; D is possibly TRBD1 (6 bases). Matching the DNA end better, TRBJ2-7 makes the J call doubtful. CDR3 sequence reads: CASSFRGQSFPYEQYF. Written as DNA, the CDR3 is TGCGCCAGCAGCTTCCGAGGACAGTCATTCCCTTACGAGCAGTACTTC.